Below, 9 T cell receptor beta chains from the same sample are listed, as sequenced in a study of a mutant IDH1 vaccine in newly diagnosed glioma (dated by TCRdb to the early 2020s). Taken with the paper, the label for time point translates to: week 23, last vaccination. A 20-mer mutant IDH1 peptide at 300 micrograms in Montanide made up each vaccine dose, which was injected subcutaneously together with topical imiquimod. Receptors were amplified or captured by the immunoSEQ multiplex PCR assay. Sourced from immuneACCESS, this table was stored by TCRdb with only in-frame sequences that have V and J called. A share of the clones is absent; for the studies checked, an unresolved V gene accounts for under half, and the remainder has no known explanation. In this sample the table shows 58,000 or so clones, 85% to 90% of which occur a single time. The ten largest account for about 1.4% of the sample.

No antigen has been identified for these receptors. Sequences were derived from PBMCs, sampled from a glioma patient whose treatment included an IDH1 peptide vaccine. These receptors all come from a man aged 35 to 55 with glioma.

The chain recombines TRBV4-2 with TRBJ2-3, with TRBD2 matching over 13 bases. Germline values: CDR1 LGHNA, CDR2 YNFKEQ. The CDR3 runs to 17 residues. Trimming cost V 3 bases and J 5 bases; bases outside gene matches: 8. The DNA for the CDR3 is TGTGCCAGCAGCCAGGAAACTAGCGGGAGGGCCGGAGATACGCAGTATTTT. This codes for CASSQETSGRAGDTQYF.

The CDR3 here is CASSQMQGGYEQYF. The CDR3 nucleotides are TGTGCCAGCAGCCAGATGCAGGGGGGGTACGAGCAGTACTTC. This chain links TRBV7-6 with TRBJ2-7; the D call may be TRBD1 or TRBD2 (7 bases each). V was trimmed by 5 bases and J by 4 bases, leaving 15 bases between them. CDR1 is SGHVS, CDR2 FNYEAQ, per germline. This CDR3 region has 14 residues. Supplemented by reference TRBV7-6 and TRBJ2-7, the full variable domain reads GAGVSQSPRYKVTKRGQDVALRCDPISGHVSLYWYRQALGQGPEFLTYFNYEAQQDKSGLPNDRFSAERPEGSISTLTIQRTEQRDSAMYRCASSQMQGGYEQYFGPGTRLTVT.

The chain joins TRBV29-1 to TRBJ2-7, with TRBD2 identical over 9 bases. CDR1 and CDR2 from the germline V gene are SQVTM and ANQGSEA. With V trimmed by 3 bases and J by 5 bases, 2 bases remained unmatched. The CDR3 totals 12 residues. CDR3 residues: CSVEVAGDEQYF. In DNA form, the CDR3 reads TGCAGCGTTGAGGTAGCGGGAGACGAGCAGTACTTC.

The rearrangement joins TRBV5-8 to TRBJ2-1; 10 positions match TRBD2. The CDR3 has 15 amino acids. Trimming cost V 6 bases and J 4 bases; bases outside gene matches: 7. Per germline, CDR1 SGHTS and CDR2 YDEGEE. The CDR3 coding sequence is TGTGCCAGCACCCCCGGGACTAGCGCGTACAATGAGCAGTTCTTC. Encoded protein: CASTPGTSAYNEQFF.

There are a few counts of this clone. This sequence joins TRBV6-6 and TRBJ2-3, with TRBD2 identical over 7 bases. The CDR3 spans 14 residues. Germline V gene data show CDR1 as MNHNY and CDR2 as SVGAGI (reference sequence). V shed 7 bases, J shed 5 bases, and the junction held 9 bases outside the gene matches. The CDR3 region is CASIGRELGDTQYF. CDR3 bases: TGTGCCAGCATCGGGCGGGAGCTTGGAGATACGCAGTATTTT.

The V gene is TRBV4-2, the J gene TRBJ2-5, with 14 bases identical to TRBD2. Germline V CDR1 and CDR2: LGHNA, YNFKEQ. The CDR3 totals 16 residues. With V trimmed by 3 bases and J by 4 bases, 4 bases remained unmatched. The CDR3 spells CASSQQGLAGAETQYF. CDR3 nucleotides: TGTGCCAGCAGCCAGCAGGGACTAGCGGGAGCAGAGACCCAGTACTTC.

This clone is a singleton in its sample. J is TRBJ2-1 and V is TRBV7-2; a weak D match, TRBD1 (6 bases). Germline V gene data show CDR1 as SGHTA and CDR2 as FQGNSA. The CDR3 loop spans 15 amino acids. With 1 base removed from V and 2 bases from J, the gap between germline ends came to 9 bases. The CDR3 loop reads CASSLDQGPYNEQFF. CDR3 nucleotides: TGTGCCAGCAGCTTAGATCAGGGGCCCTACAATGAGCAGTTCTTC.

The chain recombines TRBV7-9 with TRBJ2-7; no reliable D call. The CDR3 totals 12 residues. The V gene lost 3 bases and the J gene lost 6 bases, with 9 bases spanning the gap. The germline CDR1 and CDR2 sequences are SEHNR and FQNEAQ (reference sequence). The CDR3 loop reads CASSFRVGEQYF. The CDR3 nucleotides read TGTGCCAGCAGCTTTAGGGTAGGCGAGCAGTACTTC.

The chain carries TRBV2 and TRBJ2-7, with 7 nucleotides matching TRBD1. CDR1 and CDR2 from the germline V gene are SNHLY and FYNNEI. V trimming: 6 bases; J trimming: 0 bases; junction bases outside the gene matches: 2. This CDR3 has 13 residues. DNA for the CDR3: TGTGCCAGCAGGGGGGACAGCTCCTACGAGCAGTACTTC. Its protein is CASRGDSSYEQYF.